A selection of T cell receptor beta chains follows, all from one sample in a study of blood T cell repertoires in COVID-19. Clones were sequenced by immunoSEQ multiplex PCR, and TCRdb holds only the in-frame ones, with some missing. The sample shows roughly 230,000 clones, about 88% of them seen only once. The source material was peripheral blood. The receptors stem from a woman aged 40 to 50 who had recovered from COVID-19. Each CDR3 is given with its conserved first and last residue.

j_call v_call cdr3_aa
TRBJ1-5 TRBV10-3 CAISELHSNQPQHF
TRBJ2-1 TRBV3-1/TRBV3-2 CASSQDRGLTYNEQFF
TRBJ2-3 TRBV29-1 CSVEDLGGTGVTDTQYF
TRBJ2-3 TRBV11-2 CASRLAGGTDTQYF
TRBJ1-2 TRBV2 CASSADRFYGYTF
TRBJ1-2 TRBV30 CAWSVPLGQGAFSGYTF
TRBJ1-4 TRBV7-9 CASSSTGINEKLFF
TRBJ1-6 TRBV27 CASSFPRRQGFNSPLHF
TRBJ1-1 TRBV14 CASSQVGQQNTEAFF
TRBJ2-2 TRBV7-2 CASSLVGGANTGELFF
TRBJ2-7 TRBV4-2 CASSQEGLQYF
TRBJ2-2 TRBV21-1 CASSNDRGRAGERTGELFF
TRBJ2-4 TRBV2 CASTVGMIRDIQYF
TRBJ1-2 TRBV10-2 CASQGDDYGYTF
TRBJ2-5 TRBV12-3/TRBV12-4 CASKDRGLETQYF
TRBJ2-7 TRBV5-4 CASAPQGVVIHEQYF
TRBJ1-6 TRBV10-3 CAISGDSSYNSPLHF
TRBJ1-5 TRBV19 CASSTTRGTGGNQPQHF
TRBJ1-3 TRBV7-8 CASSPTTVQDTIYF